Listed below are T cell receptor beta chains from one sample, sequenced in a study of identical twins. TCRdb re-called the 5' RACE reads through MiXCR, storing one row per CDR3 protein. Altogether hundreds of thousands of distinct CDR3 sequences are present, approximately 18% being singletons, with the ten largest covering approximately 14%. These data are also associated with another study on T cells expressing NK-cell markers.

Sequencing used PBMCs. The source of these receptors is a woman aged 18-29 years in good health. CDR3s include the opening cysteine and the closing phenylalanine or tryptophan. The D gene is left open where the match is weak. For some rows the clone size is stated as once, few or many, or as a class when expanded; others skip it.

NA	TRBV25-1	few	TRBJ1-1	TGTGCCAGCACCCGAGGAGGGTTCTCTGAAGCTTTCTTT	CASTRGGFSEAFF
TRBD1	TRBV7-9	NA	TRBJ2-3	TGTGCCAGCAGCCACTGGGACAGGGGGGCAGATACGCAGTATTTT	CASSHWDRGADTQYF
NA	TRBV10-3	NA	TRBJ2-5	TGTGCCATCATGGGCGGGTGGAACCAAGAGACCCAGTACTTC	CAIMGGWNQETQYF
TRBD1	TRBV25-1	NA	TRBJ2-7	TGTGCCAGCAGCACAGGGGGACTGGCGGGCGAGCAGTACTTC	CASSTGGLAGEQYF
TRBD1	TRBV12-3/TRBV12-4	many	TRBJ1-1	TGTGCCAGCCGGGACAGCTTATACGGGCTAGACACTGAAGCTTTCTTT	CASRDSLYGLDTEAFF
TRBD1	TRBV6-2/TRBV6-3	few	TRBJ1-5	TGTGCCAGCAGATCGCAGACAGGGGAGGGCAATCAGCCCCAGCATTTT	CASRSQTGEGNQPQHF
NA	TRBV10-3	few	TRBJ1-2	TGTGCCACGAAAGGAGGAGCATATACCGGCTACACCTTC	CATKGGAYTGYTF
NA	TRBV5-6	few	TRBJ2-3	TGTGCCAGCAGCTTTACCCGGGACTTACACACAGATACGCAGTATTTT	CASSFTRDLHTDTQYF
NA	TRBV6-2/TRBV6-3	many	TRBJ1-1	TGTGCCAGCAGCCGGGGAGGCACCACTGCCCGGGCTTTCTTT	CASSRGGTTARAFF
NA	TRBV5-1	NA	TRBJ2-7	TGCGCCAGCAGCTTGGCCAACGGGGACGAGCAGTACTTC	CASSLANGDEQYF
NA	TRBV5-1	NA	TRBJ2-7	TGCGCCAGCAGCTTGGATGGCGGCAGTGCGACCTACGAGCAGTACTTC	CASSLDGGSATYEQYF
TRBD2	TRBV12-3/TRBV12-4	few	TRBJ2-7	TGTGCCAGCAGTTTAGGACTAGCGGAACCACCTAAGACCTACGAGCAGTACTTC	CASSLGLAEPPKTYEQYF
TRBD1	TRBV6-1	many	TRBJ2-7	TGTGCCAGCAGTGAAGCGACAGGGGGCTCCTACGAGCAGTACTTC	CASSEATGGSYEQYF
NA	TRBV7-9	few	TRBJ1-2	TGTGCCAGCAGCCCGGACAGCCACCAAGGCACCTTC	CASSPDSHQGTF
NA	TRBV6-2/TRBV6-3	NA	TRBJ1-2	TGTGCCAGCAGTTACTCGTCGGGGGCCACTGGCTACACCTTC	CASSYSSGATGYTF
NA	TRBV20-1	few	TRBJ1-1	TGCAGTGCCCTTACAAGTGGGCAACGCGCTGAAGCTTTCTTT	CSALTSGQRAEAFF
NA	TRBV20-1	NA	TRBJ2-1	TGCAGTGCTAGATCAGAGGGCGGGCGCGAGCAGTTCTTC	CSARSEGGREQFF
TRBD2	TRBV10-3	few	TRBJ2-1	TGTGCCATCAGTGACAGAGCGGGGACCTACAATGAGCAGTTCTTC	CAISDRAGTYNEQFF
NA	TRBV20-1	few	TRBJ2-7	TGCAGTGTTCAGGGAATTGGGGTCTACGAGCAGTACTTC	CSVQGIGVYEQYF
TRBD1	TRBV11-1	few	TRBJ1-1	TGTGCCAGCAGCTCATCGACAGGGAGGAGAGTAATGAACACTGAAGCTTTCTTT	CASSSSTGRRVMNTEAFF
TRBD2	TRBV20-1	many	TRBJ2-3	TGCAGTGCTAGATACGGGGGGTCTAGCACAGATACGCAGTATTTT	CSARYGGSSTDTQYF
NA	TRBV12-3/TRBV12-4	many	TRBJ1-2	TGCGCCAGCAGCTTGGGGGCTAACTATGGCTACACCTTC	CASSLGANYGYTF
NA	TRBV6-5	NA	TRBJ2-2	TGTGCCAGCAGTTGGGGACGGTTGACCGGTGAGCTGTTTTTT	CASSWGRLTGELFF
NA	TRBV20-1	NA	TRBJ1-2	TGCAGTGCAAGCCCTCAGGCTGATAACTATGGCTACACCTTC	CSASPQADNYGYTF
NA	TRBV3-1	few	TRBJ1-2	TGTGCCAGCAGCCAATTCGACAGCCCTAACTATGGCTACACCTTC	CASSQFDSPNYGYTF
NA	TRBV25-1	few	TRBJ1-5	TGTGCCAGCAGTGAAGGTCCGTTAAATCAGCCCCAGCATTTT	CASSEGPLNQPQHF
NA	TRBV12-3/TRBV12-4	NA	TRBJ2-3	TGTGCCAGCAGTTTTTCGGGTGGAATTGCAGATACGCAGTATTTT	CASSFSGGIADTQYF
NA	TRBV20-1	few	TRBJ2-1	TGCAGTGCTAGGTTGGGGGTTGAGCAGTTCTTC	CSARLGVEQFF
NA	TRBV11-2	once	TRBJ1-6	TGTGCCAGCAGCTCCGGACGACTGAATAATTCACCCCTCCACTTT	CASSSGRLNNSPLHF